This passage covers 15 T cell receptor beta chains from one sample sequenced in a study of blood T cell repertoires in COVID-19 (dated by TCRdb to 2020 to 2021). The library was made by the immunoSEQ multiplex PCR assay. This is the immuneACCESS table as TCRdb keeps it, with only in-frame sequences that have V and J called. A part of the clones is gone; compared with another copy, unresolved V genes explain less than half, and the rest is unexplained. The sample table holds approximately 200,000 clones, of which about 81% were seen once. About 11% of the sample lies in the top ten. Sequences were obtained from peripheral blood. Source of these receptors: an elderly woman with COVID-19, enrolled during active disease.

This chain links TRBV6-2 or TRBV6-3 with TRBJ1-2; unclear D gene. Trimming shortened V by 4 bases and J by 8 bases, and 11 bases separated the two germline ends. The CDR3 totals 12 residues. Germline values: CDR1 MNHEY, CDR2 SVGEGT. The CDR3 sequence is CASSFREGGYTF. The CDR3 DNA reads TGTGCCAGCAGTTTCCGGGAGGGCGGCTACACCTTC.

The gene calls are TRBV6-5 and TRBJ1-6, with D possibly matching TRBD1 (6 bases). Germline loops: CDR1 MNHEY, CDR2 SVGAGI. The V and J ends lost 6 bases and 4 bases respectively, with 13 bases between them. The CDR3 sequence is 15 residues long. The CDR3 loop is CASRDRHEYNSPLHF. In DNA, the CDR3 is TGTGCCAGCAGAGACAGGCACGAATATAATTCACCCCTCCACTTT.

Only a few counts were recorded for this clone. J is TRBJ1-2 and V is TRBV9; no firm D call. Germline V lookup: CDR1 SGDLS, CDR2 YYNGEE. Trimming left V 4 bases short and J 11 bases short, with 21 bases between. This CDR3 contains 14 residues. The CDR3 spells CASSPRGTARRYTF. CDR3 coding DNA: TGTGCCAGCAGCCCGAGAGGAACCGCTCGGAGATACACCTTC.

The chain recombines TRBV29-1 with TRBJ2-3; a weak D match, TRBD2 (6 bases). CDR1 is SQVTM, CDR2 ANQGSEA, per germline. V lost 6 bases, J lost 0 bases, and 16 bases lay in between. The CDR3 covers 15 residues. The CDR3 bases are TGCAGCGTCACCTACCTAGCGCTTAGCACAGATACGCAGTATTTT. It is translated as CSVTYLALSTDTQYF.

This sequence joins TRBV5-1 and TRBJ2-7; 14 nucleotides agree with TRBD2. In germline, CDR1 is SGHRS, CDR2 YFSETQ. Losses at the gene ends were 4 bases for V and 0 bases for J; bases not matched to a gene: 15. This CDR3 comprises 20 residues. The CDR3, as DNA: TGCGCCAGCAGCGTCGATCCGGGACTAGCGGGAGCCATTGGCTCCTACGAGCAGTACTTC. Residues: CASSVDPGLAGAIGSYEQYF.

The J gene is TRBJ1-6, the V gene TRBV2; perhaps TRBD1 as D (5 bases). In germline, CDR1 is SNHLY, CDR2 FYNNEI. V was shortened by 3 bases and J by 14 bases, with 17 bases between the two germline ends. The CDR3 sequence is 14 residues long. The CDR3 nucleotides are TGTGCCAGCAGTGATCGGCAGGGCCGAGGCGCCCTCCACTTT. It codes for CASSDRQGRGALHF.

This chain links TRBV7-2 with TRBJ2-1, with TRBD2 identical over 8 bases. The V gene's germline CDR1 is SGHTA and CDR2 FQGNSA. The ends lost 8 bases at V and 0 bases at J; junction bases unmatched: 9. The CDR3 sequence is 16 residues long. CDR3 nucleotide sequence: TGTGCCAGCCTTTATAGCGGGGCTTCCTCCTACAATGAGCAGTTCTTC. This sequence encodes CASLYSGASSYNEQFF.

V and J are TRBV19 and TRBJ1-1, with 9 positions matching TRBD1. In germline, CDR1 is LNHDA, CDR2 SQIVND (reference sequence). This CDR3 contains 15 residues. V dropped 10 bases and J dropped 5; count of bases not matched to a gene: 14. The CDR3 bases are TGTGCCACCGCCTCAAACCCGGGACAGGGTACTGAAGCTTTCTTT. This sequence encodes CATASNPGQGTEAFF.

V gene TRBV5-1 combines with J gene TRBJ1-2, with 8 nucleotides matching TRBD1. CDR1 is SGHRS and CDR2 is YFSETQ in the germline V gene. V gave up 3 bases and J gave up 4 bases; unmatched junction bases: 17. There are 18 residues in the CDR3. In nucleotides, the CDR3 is TGCGCCAGCAGCTACGATGACCCGGGACAGGTCCTTTTCTATGGCTACACCTTC. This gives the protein CASSYDDPGQVLFYGYTF.

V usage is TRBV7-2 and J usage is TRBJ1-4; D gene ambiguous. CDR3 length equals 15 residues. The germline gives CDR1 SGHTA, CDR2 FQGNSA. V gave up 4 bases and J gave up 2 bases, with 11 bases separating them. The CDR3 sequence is CASSSRTGTNEKLFF. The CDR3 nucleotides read TGTGCCAGCAGCTCCCGGACGGGGACTAATGAAAAACTGTTTTTT.

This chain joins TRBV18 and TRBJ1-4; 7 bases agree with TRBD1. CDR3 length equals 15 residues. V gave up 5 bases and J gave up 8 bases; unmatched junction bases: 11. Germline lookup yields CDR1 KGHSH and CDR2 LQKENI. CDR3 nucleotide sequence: TGTGCCAGCTCAGCATTAACAGGGGCCGACGAAAAACTGTTTTTT. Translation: CASSALTGADEKLFF.

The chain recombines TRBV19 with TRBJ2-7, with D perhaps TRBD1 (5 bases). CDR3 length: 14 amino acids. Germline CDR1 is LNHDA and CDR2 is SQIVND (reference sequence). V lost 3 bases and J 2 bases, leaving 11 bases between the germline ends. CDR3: CASSMGKGPYEQYF. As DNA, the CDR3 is TGTGCCAGTAGTATGGGAAAGGGGCCCTACGAGCAGTACTTC.

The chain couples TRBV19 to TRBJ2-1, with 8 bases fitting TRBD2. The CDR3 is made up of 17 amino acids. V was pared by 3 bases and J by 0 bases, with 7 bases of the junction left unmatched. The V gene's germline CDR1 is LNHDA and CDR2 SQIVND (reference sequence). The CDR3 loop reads CASSIPSGSFSYNEQFF. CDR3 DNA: TGTGCCAGTAGTATTCCTAGCGGGTCATTCTCCTACAATGAGCAGTTCTTC.

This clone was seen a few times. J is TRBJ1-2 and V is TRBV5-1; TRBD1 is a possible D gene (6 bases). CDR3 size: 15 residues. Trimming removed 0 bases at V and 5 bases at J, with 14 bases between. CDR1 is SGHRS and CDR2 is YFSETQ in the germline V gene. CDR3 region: CASSLGDRPSYGYTF. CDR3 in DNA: TGCGCCAGCAGCTTGGGAGACAGGCCTTCGTATGGCTACACCTTC.

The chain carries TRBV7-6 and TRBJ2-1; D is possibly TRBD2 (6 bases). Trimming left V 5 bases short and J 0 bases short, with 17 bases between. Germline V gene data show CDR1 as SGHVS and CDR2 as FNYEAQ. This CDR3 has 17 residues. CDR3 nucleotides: TGTGCCAGCAGCCTCCGCCCCCCCGGGGGCTCCTACAATGAGCAGTTCTTC. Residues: CASSLRPPGGSYNEQFF. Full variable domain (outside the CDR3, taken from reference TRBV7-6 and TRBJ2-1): GAGVSQSPRYKVTKRGQDVALRCDPISGHVSLYWYRQALGQGPEFLTYFNYEAQQDKSGLPNDRFSAERPEGSISTLTIQRTEQRDSAMYRCASSLRPPGGSYNEQFFGPGTRLTVL.